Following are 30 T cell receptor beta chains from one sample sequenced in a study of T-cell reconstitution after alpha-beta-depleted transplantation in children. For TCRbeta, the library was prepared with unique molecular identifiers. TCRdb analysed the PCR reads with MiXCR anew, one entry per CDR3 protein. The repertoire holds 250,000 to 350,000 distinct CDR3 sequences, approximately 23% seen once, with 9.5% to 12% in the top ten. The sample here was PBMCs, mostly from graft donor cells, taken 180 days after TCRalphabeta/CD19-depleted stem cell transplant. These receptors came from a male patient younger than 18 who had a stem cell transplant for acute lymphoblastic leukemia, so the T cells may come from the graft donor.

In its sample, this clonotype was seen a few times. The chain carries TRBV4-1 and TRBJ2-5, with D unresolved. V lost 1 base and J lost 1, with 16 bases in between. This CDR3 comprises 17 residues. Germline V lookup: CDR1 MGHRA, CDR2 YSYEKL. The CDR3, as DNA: TGCGCCAGCAGCCAAGTAGAGACCCTAGTCGTCCAAGAGACCCAGTACTTC. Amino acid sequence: CASSQVETLVVQETQYF.

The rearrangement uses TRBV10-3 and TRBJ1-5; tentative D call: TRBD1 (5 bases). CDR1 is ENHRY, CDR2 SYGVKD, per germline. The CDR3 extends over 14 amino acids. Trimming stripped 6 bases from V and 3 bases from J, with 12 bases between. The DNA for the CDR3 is TGTGCCATCAGCCTTCAGGGAATCAATCAGCCCCAGCATTTT. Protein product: CAISLQGINQPQHF.

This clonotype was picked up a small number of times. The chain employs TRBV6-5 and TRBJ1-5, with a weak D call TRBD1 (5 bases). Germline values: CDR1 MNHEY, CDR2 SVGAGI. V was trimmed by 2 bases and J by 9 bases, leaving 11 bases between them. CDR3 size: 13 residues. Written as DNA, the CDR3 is TGTGCCAGCAGTTACGGGGGTTCGCGGCCCCAGCATTTT. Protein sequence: CASSYGGSRPQHF.

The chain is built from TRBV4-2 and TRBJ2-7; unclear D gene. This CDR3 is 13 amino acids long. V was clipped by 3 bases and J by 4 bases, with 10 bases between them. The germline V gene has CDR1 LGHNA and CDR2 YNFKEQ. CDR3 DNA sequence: TGTGCCAGCAGCCATGAGGTGGGGTACGAGCAGTACTTC. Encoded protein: CASSHEVGYEQYF.

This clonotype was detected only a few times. CDR3 bases: TGTGCCAGCAGATGGTCCATCCCCACCATCACAGATACGCAGTATTTT. It codes for CASRWSIPTITDTQYF. V gene TRBV7-9 combines with J gene TRBJ2-3; unclear D gene. Deletions cut 6 bases from V and 2 bases from J, with 18 bases between. Germline-derived CDR1 and CDR2 are SEHNR and FQNEAQ (reference sequence). The CDR3 runs 16 residues. Complete variable domain (other parts from reference TRBV7-9 and TRBJ2-3): DTGVSQNPRHKITKRGQNVTFRCDPISEHNRLYWYRQTLGQGPEFLTYFQNEAQLEKSRLLSDRFSAERPKGSFSTLEIQRTEQGDSAMYLCASRWSIPTITDTQYFGPGTRLTVL.

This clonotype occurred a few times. CDR3 amino acids: CSVRGRKDQPQHF. As DNA, the CDR3 is TGCAGCGTCAGGGGGCGGAAGGATCAGCCCCAGCATTTT. The chain is built from TRBV29-1 and TRBJ1-5; 8 nucleotides align to TRBD1. After removal of 6 bases from V and 5 bases from J, the junction contained 6 bases not matched to a gene. The CDR3 length is 13 residues. In germline, CDR1 is SQVTM, CDR2 ANQGSEA.

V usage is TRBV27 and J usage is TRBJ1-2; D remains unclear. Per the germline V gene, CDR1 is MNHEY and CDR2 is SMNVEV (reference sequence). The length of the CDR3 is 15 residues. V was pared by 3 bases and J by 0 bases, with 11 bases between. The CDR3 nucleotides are TGTGCCAGCAGTTTTTGGACTGGAGCTAACTATGGCTACACCTTC. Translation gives CASSFWTGANYGYTF.

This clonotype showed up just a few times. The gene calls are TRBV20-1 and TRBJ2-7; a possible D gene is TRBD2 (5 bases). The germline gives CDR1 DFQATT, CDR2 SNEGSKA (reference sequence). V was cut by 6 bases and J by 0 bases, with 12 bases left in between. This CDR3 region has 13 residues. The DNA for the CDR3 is TGCAGTGCCACAACGACTAACTCCTACGAGCAGTACTTC. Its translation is CSATTTNSYEQYF.

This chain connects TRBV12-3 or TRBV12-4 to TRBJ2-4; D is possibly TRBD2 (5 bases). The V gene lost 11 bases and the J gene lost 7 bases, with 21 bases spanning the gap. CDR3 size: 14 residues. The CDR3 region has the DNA TGTGCCTGCTCTAGAGGGCCCCTGCCGAACATTCAGTACTTC. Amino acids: CACSRGPLPNIQYF.

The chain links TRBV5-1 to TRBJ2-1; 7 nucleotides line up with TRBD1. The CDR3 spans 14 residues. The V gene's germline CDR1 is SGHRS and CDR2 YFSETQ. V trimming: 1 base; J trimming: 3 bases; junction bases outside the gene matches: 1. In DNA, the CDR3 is TGCGCCAGCAGCTTGCCAGGGGGCTACAATGAGCAGTTCTTC. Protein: CASSLPGGYNEQFF.

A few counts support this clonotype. The CDR3 coding sequence is TGCAGTGCTCTAAGCGGGAGATCCTACAATGAGCAGTTCTTC. Residues: CSALSGRSYNEQFF. The J gene is TRBJ2-1, the V gene TRBV20-1; TRBD2 matches 8 bases. Looked up from germline, CDR1 is DFQATT and CDR2 is SNEGSKA (reference sequence). This CDR3 has 14 residues. J was trimmed by 1 base and V by 5 bases; bases with no gene match: 4.

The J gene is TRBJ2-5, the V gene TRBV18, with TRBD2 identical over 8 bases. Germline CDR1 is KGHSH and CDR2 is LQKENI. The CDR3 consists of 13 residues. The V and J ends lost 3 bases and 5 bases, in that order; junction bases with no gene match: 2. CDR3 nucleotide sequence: TGTGCCAGCTCACCGGGACTAGAGGAGACCCAGTACTTC. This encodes CASSPGLEETQYF.

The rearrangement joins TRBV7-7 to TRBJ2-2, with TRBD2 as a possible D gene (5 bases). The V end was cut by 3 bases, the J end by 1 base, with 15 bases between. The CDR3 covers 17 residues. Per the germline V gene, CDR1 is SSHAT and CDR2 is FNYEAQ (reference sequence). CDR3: CASSFDSVGVNTGELFF. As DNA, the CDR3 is TGTGCCAGCAGCTTCGATTCGGTCGGGGTGAACACCGGGGAGCTGTTTTTT.

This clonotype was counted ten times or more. The CDR3 spells CASSLGQVKETQYF. CDR3 nucleotide sequence: TGTGCCAGCAGTTTGGGACAGGTTAAGGAGACCCAGTACTTC. The chain uses TRBV12-3 or TRBV12-4 and TRBJ2-5, with 8 nucleotides matching TRBD1. The junction had 5 bases not matched to a gene; V was cut back by 3 bases and J by 5 bases. The CDR3 spans 14 residues.

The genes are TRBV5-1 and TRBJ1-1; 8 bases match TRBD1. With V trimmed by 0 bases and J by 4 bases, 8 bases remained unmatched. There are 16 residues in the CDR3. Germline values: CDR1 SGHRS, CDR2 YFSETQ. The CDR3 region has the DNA TGCGCCAGCAGCTTGGGGCAGGGGGCCCTCGGCACTGAAGCTTTCTTT. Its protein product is CASSLGQGALGTEAFF.

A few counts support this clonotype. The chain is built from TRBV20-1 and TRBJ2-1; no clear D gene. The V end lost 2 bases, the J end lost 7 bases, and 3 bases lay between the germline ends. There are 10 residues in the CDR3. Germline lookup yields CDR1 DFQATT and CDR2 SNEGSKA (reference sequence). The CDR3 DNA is TGCAGTGCTAGATGGAATGAGCAGTTCTTC. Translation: CSARWNEQFF.

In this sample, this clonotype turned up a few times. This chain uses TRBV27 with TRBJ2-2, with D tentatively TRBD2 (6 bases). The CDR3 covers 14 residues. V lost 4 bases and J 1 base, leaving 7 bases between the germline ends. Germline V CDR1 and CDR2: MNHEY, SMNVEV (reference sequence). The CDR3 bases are TGTGCCAGCAGTTGGGGGGAGAACACCGGGGAGCTGTTTTTT. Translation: CASSWGENTGELFF.

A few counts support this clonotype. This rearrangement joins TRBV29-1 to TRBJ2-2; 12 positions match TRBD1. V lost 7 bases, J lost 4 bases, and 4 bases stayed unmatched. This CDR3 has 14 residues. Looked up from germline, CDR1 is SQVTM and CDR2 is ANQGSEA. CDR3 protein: CSAGTGGSTGELFF. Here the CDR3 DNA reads TGCAGCGCTGGGACAGGGGGCAGCACCGGGGAGCTGTTTTTT.

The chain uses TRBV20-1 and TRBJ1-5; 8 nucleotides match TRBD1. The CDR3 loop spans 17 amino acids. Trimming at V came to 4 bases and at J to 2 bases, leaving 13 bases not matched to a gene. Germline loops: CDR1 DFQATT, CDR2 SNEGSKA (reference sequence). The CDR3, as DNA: TGCAGTGCTATTAGGGATTGGACAGGGAAGGGCAATCAGCCCCAGCATTTT. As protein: CSAIRDWTGKGNQPQHF.

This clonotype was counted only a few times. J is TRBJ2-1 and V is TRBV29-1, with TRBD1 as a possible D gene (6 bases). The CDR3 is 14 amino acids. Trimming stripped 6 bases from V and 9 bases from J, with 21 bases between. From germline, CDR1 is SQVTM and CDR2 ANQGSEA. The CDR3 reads CSVRHLLTRGEQFF. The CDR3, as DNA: TGCAGCGTCCGTCACCTTCTGACCAGGGGTGAGCAGTTCTTC.

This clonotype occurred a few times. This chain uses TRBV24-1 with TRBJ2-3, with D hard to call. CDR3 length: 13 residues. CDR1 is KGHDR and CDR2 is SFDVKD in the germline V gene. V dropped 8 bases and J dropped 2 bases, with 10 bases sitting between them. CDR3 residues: CATTDTTTDTQYF. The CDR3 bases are TGTGCCACCACTGACACTACCACAGATACGCAGTATTTT.

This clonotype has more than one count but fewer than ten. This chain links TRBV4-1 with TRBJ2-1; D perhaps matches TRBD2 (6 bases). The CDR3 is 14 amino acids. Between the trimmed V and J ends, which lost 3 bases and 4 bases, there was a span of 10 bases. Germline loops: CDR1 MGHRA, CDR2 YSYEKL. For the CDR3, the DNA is TGCGCCAGCAGCCAGGACGGGAGTTACAATGAGCAGTTCTTC. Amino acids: CASSQDGSYNEQFF.

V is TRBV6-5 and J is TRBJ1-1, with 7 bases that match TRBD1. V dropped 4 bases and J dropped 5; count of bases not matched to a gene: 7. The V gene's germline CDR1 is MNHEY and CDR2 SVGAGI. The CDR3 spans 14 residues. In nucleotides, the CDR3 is TGTGCCAGCAGTTTTACAGGGGTGAGGACTGAAGCTTTCTTT. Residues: CASSFTGVRTEAFF.

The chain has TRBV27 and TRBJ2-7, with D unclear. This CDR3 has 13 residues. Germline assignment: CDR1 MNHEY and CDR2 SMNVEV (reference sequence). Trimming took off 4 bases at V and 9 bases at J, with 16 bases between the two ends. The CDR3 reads CASSSTAMGMQYF. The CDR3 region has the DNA TGTGCCAGCAGTTCCACTGCTATGGGGATGCAGTACTTC.

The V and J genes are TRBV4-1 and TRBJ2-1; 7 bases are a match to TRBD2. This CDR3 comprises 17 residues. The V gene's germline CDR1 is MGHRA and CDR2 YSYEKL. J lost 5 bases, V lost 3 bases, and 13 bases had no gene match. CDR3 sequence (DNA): TGCGCCAGCAGCCAGGGATTAGCGGGCCTAAGAAACAATGAGCAGTTCTTC. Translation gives CASSQGLAGLRNNEQFF.

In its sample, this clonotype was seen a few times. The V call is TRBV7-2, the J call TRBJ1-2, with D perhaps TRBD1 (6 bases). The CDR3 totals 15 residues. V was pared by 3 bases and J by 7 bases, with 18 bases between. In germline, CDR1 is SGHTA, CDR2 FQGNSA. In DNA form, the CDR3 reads TGTGCCAGCAGCTTCGAGGGTCGGGGGGCCGCTGGCTACACCTTC. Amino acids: CASSFEGRGAAGYTF.

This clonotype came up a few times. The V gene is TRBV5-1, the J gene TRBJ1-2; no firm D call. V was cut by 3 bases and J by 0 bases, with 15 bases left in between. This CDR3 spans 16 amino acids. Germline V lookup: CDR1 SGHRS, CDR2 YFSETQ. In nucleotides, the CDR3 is TGCGCCAGCAGCTCTCCCTTCGGTCCGACTAACTATGGCTACACCTTC. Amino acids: CASSSPFGPTNYGYTF.

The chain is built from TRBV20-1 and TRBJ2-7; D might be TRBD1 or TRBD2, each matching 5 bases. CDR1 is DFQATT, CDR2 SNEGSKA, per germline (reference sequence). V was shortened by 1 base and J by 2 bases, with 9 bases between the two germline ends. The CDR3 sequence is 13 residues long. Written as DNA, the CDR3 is TGCAGTGCTAGAGGGGACCTTGCCTACGAGCAGTACTTC. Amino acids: CSARGDLAYEQYF.

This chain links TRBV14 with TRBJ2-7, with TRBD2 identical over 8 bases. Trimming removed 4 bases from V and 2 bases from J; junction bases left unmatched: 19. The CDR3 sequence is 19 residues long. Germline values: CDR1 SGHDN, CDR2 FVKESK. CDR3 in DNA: TGTGCCAGCAGCCTCTCTACTCCTATTAAGCGGGAGCCCCCCTACGAGCAGTACTTC. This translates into CASSLSTPIKREPPYEQYF.

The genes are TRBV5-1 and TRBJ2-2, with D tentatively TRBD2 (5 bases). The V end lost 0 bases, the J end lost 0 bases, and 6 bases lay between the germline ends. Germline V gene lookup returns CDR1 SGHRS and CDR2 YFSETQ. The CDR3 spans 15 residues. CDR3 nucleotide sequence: TGCGCCAGCAGCTTGGGACTACCGAACACCGGGGAGCTGTTTTTT. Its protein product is CASSLGLPNTGELFF. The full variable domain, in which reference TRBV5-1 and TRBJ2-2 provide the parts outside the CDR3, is KAGVTQTPRYLIKTRGQQVTLSCSPISGHRSVSWYQQTPGQGLQFLFEYFSETQRNKGNFPGRFSGRQFSNSRSEMNVSTLELGDSALYLCASSLGLPNTGELFFGEGSRLTVL.